A single sample is the source of the 21 T cell receptor beta chains below, sequenced in a study of T cell responses to AZD1222 COVID-19 vaccine. TCRdb keeps only in-frame clones here, not all; method: immunoSEQ multiplex PCR. The profile shows some 140,000 clones, roughly nine tenths of them singletons. Sequences were derived from peripheral blood, sampled on day 0 of AZD1222 vaccination. Receptor source: an adult in good health.

This sequence joins TRBV7-9 and TRBJ2-7; the D is unclear. CDR3 length equals 15 residues. V was clipped by 3 bases and J by 1 base, with 13 bases between them. CDR1 and CDR2 (germline): SEHNR, FQNEAQ (reference sequence). The chain's CDR3 is CASSLVSQKSYEQYF. For the CDR3, the DNA is TGTGCCAGCAGCTTGGTGAGTCAGAAGTCCTACGAGCAGTACTTC.

The count of this clone is one. V is TRBV4-1 and J is TRBJ2-7; D is unresolved. In germline, CDR1 is MGHRA, CDR2 YSYEKL. Trimming removed 1 base at V and 0 bases at J, with 4 bases between. The CDR3 runs 13 residues. The CDR3 sequence: CASSQVSSYEQYF. Written as DNA, the CDR3 is TGCGCCAGCAGCCAAGTCAGCTCCTACGAGCAGTACTTC.

The chain employs TRBV2 and TRBJ1-2; no clear D gene. V lost 7 bases, J lost 4 bases, and 4 bases lay in between. This CDR3 is 10 amino acids long. CDR1 is SNHLY, CDR2 FYNNEI, per germline. The chain's CDR3 is CASTLYGYTF. Written as DNA, the CDR3 is TGTGCCAGCACCCTCTATGGCTACACCTTC.

This clone was observed once. The CDR3 coding sequence is TGTGCCAGCTCCCTGATTGTGGATGAAAAACTGTTTTTT. It is translated as CASSLIVDEKLFF. The chain links TRBV18 to TRBJ1-4; D call uncertain. The CDR3 totals 13 residues. V was shortened by 6 bases and J by 6 bases, with 11 bases between the two germline ends. Germline lookup yields CDR1 KGHSH and CDR2 LQKENI.

The chain carries TRBV7-6 and TRBJ1-1, with a tentative D call TRBD1 (5 bases). V dropped 5 bases and J dropped 2 bases, with 15 bases sitting between them. The CDR3 runs 15 residues. The germline CDR1 and CDR2 sequences are SGHVS and FNYEAQ. CDR3 protein: CASSLQATANTEAFF. The DNA of the CDR3 is TGTGCCAGCAGCCTGCAAGCGACAGCAAACACTGAAGCTTTCTTT.

The chain uses TRBV27 and TRBJ1-1; 7 bases agree with TRBD1. This CDR3 is 14 amino acids long. Germline loops: CDR1 MNHEY, CDR2 SMNVEV (reference sequence). V was pared by 7 bases and J by 4 bases, with 9 bases of the junction left unmatched. The CDR3 DNA follows: TGTGCCAGCACCCTCGACAGGGTGGGCACTGAAGCTTTCTTT. Protein product: CASTLDRVGTEAFF.

The V and J genes are TRBV24-1 and TRBJ1-1, with 7 nucleotides matching TRBD1. The junction had 7 bases not matched to a gene; V was cut back by 4 bases and J by 3 bases. The CDR3 runs to 15 residues. Germline CDR1 is KGHDR and CDR2 is SFDVKD. CDR3 DNA: TGTGCCACCAGTGACCCCAGGGGGGGGGACACTGAAGCTTTCTTT. It is translated as CATSDPRGGDTEAFF.

This clone was seen only once. The V call is TRBV15, the J call TRBJ2-7; D remains unclear. The CDR3 is 14 residues long. From germline, CDR1 is LNHNV and CDR2 YYDKDF (reference sequence). V lost 2 bases and J lost 2, with 10 bases in between. CDR3 bases: TGTGCCACCAGCAGAACCAGGAACACCTACGAGCAGTACTTC. Translation gives CATSRTRNTYEQYF.

This clone has a single count. The chain employs TRBV6-2 or TRBV6-3 and TRBJ1-2; no reliable D call. Trimming took off 5 bases at V and 5 bases at J, with 12 bases between the two ends. The germline CDR1 and CDR2 sequences are MNHEY and SVGEGT. The length of the CDR3 is 13 residues. DNA for the CDR3: TGTGCCAGCAGTCGCGGGTCAAGATATGGCTACACCTTC. It codes for CASSRGSRYGYTF.

The rearrangement links TRBV5-4 to TRBJ2-7, with 9 bases fitting TRBD1. The CDR3 covers 15 residues. The germline V gene encodes CDR1 SGHNT and CDR2 YYREEE (reference sequence). V lost 3 bases to trimming and J lost 10 bases; unmatched junction nucleotides: 14. CDR3: CASSSPGTGPFPQYF. DNA for the CDR3: TGTGCCAGCAGCTCCCCCGGGACAGGGCCGTTTCCTCAGTACTTC.

V and J are TRBV29-1 and TRBJ2-7; D gene ambiguous. Trimming pared 3 bases from V and 4 bases from J, leaving 10 bases between. Germline V gives CDR1 SQVTM, CDR2 ANQGSEA. The CDR3 length is 12 residues. CDR3 sequence: CSVDGNGYEQYF. In nucleotides, the CDR3 is TGCAGCGTTGACGGAAACGGGTACGAGCAGTACTTC.

The count of this clone is one. As DNA, the CDR3 is TGTGCCAGCAGTCCCATGGTCAGGAACCCTATGAACACTGAAGCTTTCTTT. Residues: CASSPMVRNPMNTEAFF. The chain employs TRBV28 and TRBJ1-1; unclear D gene. The V gene lost 5 bases and the J gene lost 0 bases, with 19 bases spanning the gap. The germline V gene encodes CDR1 MDHEN and CDR2 SYDVKM. The CDR3 runs to 17 residues.

This chain joins TRBV6-5 and TRBJ1-5; maybe TRBD1 (5 bases). Per germline, CDR1 MNHEY and CDR2 SVGAGI. The V end lost 6 bases, the J end lost 4 bases, and 16 bases lay between the germline ends. The CDR3 totals 15 residues. CDR3 DNA: TGTGCCAGCAGGGGGCTCCCTTATGGTAATCAGCCCCAGCATTTT. Protein sequence: CASRGLPYGNQPQHF.

The chain combines TRBV10-2 with TRBJ1-4; 7 nucleotides line up with TRBD1. The CDR3 sequence is 17 residues long. CDR1 and CDR2 from the germline V gene are WSHSY and SAAADI. With V trimmed by 8 bases and J by 8 bases, 20 bases remained unmatched. This CDR3 reads CASPPGSSRGPKEKLFF. CDR3 in DNA: TGCGCCAGCCCCCCAGGGAGCTCGAGGGGGCCGAAGGAAAAACTGTTTTTT.

The rearrangement uses TRBV5-8 and TRBJ2-7, with TRBD1 identical over 9 bases. Per germline, CDR1 SGHTS and CDR2 YDEGEE. The trim removed 5 bases at V and 5 bases at J, leaving 8 bases unmatched. CDR3 length: 14 residues. This CDR3 reads CASRGRDRVNEQYF. The CDR3 DNA sequence: TGTGCCAGCAGGGGCCGGGACAGGGTAAACGAGCAGTACTTC. The full variable domain, its missing parts supplied by reference TRBV5-8 and TRBJ2-7, is EAGVTQSPTHLIKTRGQQATLRCSPISGHTSVYWYQQALGLGLQFLLWYDEGEERNRGNFPPRFSGRQFPNYSSELNVNALELEDSALYLCASRGRDRVNEQYFGPGTRLTVT.

CDR3 sequence: CAWMGAGRKYEKLFF. The CDR3 bases are TGTGCCTGGATGGGGGCAGGCAGGAAGTATGAAAAACTGTTTTTT. The V gene is TRBV30, the J gene TRBJ1-4, with a possible D match to TRBD1 (6 bases). CDR1 is GTSNPN, CDR2 SVGIG, per germline (reference sequence). V lost 4 bases and J 6 bases, leaving 18 bases between the germline ends. There are 15 residues in the CDR3.

The chain couples TRBV6-2 or TRBV6-3 to TRBJ1-1; D unresolved. This CDR3 comprises 14 residues. CDR1 and CDR2 from the germline V gene are MNHEY and SVGEGT. Trimming removed 0 bases at V and 1 base at J, with 6 bases between. CDR3 nucleotides: TGTGCCAGCAGTTACTCGTCACGGAACACTGAAGCTTTCTTT. Protein sequence: CASSYSSRNTEAFF.

The chain links TRBV9 to TRBJ2-5; D unresolved. The V gene lost 3 bases and the J gene lost 5 bases, with 17 bases spanning the gap. Germline-derived CDR1 and CDR2 are SGDLS and YYNGEE. This CDR3 contains 15 residues. This CDR3 reads CASSATQEPEETQYF. DNA of the CDR3: TGTGCCAGCAGCGCGACCCAGGAGCCAGAGGAGACCCAGTACTTC.

The rearrangement uses TRBV2 and TRBJ2-7; possible D gene TRBD2, 7 bases. CDR1 and CDR2 from the germline V gene are SNHLY and FYNNEI. This CDR3 contains 15 residues. With 3 bases removed from V and 1 base from J, the gap between germline ends came to 13 bases. CDR3 amino acids: CASSEREGGSYEQYF. In DNA, the CDR3 is TGTGCCAGCAGTGAGCGTGAGGGGGGGTCCTACGAGCAGTACTTC. The variable domain in full, completed from reference TRBV2 and TRBJ2-7, reads EPEVTQTPSHQVTQMGQEVILRCVPISNHLYFYWYRQILGQKVEFLVSFYNNEISEKSEIFDDQFSVERPDGSNFTLKIRSTKLEDSAMYFCASSEREGGSYEQYFGPGTRLTVT.

V gene TRBV18 combines with J gene TRBJ1-1; TRBD1 aligns across 10 bases. The trim removed 2 bases at V and 6 bases at J, leaving 0 bases unmatched. Germline V lookup: CDR1 KGHSH, CDR2 LQKENI. This CDR3 is 13 amino acids long. Written as DNA, the CDR3 is TGTGCCAGCTCACCAGGGACAGGGGCTGAAGCTTTCTTT. It codes for CASSPGTGAEAFF.

The chain has TRBV19 and TRBJ1-5; maybe TRBD1 (6 bases). The V and J ends lost 5 bases and 4 bases respectively, with 9 bases between them. CDR1 LNHDA and CDR2 SQIVND come from the germline V gene (reference sequence). CDR3 length equals 13 residues. In DNA, the CDR3 is TGTGCCAGTAGTGTCGACAGGAATCAGCCCCAGCATTTT. Translating it yields CASSVDRNQPQHF.